Shown below are 7 T cell receptor beta chains from a single sample sequenced in a study of vaccination and CD4 T cells after COVID-19. These receptors have no known antigen. Specified treatment: roughly nine-day PBMC culture with coronavirus spike peptide pools or control peptides (ViraFEST assay). Oncomine TCR Beta short-read sequencing was applied to DNA from cultured CD4+ T cells. TCRdb reprocessed the PCR reads with MiXCR, giving one entry per CDR3 protein. Altogether roughly 15,000 distinct CDR3 sequences are present, about 54% being singletons, with the ten largest covering approximately 10%. The sequenced sample consisted of CD4+ T cells from blood, cultured in vitro. Source of these receptors: a human donor who had recovered from COVID-19.

This clonotype was detected only a few times. The chain has TRBV20-1 and TRBJ1-4; possible D gene TRBD1, 6 bases. V gave up 5 bases and J gave up 11 bases, with 18 bases separating them. Germline CDR1 is DFQATT and CDR2 is SNEGSKA (reference sequence). The CDR3 consists of 13 residues. The CDR3 region is CSALPLGGRKLFF. Here the CDR3 DNA reads TGCAGTGCTCTCCCCTTGGGGGGCCGGAAACTGTTTTTT.

The chain carries TRBV15 and TRBJ2-1, with a tentative D call TRBD2 (5 bases). The length of the CDR3 is 16 residues. Trimming stripped 1 base from V and 0 bases from J, with 10 bases between. In germline, CDR1 is LNHNV, CDR2 YYDKDF (reference sequence). Here the CDR3 reads CATSRVDAGSYNEQFF. The CDR3 region has the DNA TGTGCCACCAGCAGAGTGGATGCGGGCTCCTACAATGAGCAGTTCTTC. Complete variable domain (other parts from reference TRBV15 and TRBJ2-1): DAMVIQNPRYQVTQFGKPVTLSCSQTLNHNVMYWYQQKSSQAPKLLFHYYDKDFNNEADTPDNFQSRRPNTSFCFLDIRSPGLGDTAMYLCATSRVDAGSYNEQFFGPGTRLTVL.

This clonotype has more than one count but fewer than ten. J is TRBJ2-7 and V is TRBV11-2, with 7 bases matching TRBD1. Germline CDR1 is SGHAT and CDR2 is FQNNGV. The CDR3 has 15 amino acids. V shed 3 bases and J 3 bases; nucleotides not matched to a gene: 8. The CDR3 region has the DNA TGTGCCAGCAGCTTCGTCACAGGGGCGAGCTACGAGCAGTACTTC. Its translation: CASSFVTGASYEQYF.

This clonotype was found a few times. This chain links TRBV27 with TRBJ2-3, with TRBD2 identical over 15 bases. Germline assignment: CDR1 MNHEY and CDR2 SMNVEV (reference sequence). V shed 6 bases, J shed 6 bases, and the junction held 7 bases outside the gene matches. This CDR3 is 16 amino acids long. CDR3 sequence reads: CASSRTSGRAKDTQYF. In nucleotides, the CDR3 is TGTGCCAGCAGCCGGACTAGCGGGAGGGCCAAGGATACGCAGTATTTT.

The CDR3 nucleotides read TGCAGTGCAGCAAAACCGGGACTAGCGGGAGGGCCCACCGGGGAGCTGTTTTTT. Amino acid sequence: CSAAKPGLAGGPTGELFF. The rearrangement links TRBV20-1 to TRBJ2-2; 16 bases match TRBD2. Germline V gives CDR1 DFQATT, CDR2 SNEGSKA (reference sequence). V shed 6 bases, J shed 4 bases, and the junction held 11 bases outside the gene matches. This CDR3 has 18 amino acids.

The V gene is TRBV29-1, the J gene TRBJ1-1; TRBD1 is a possible D gene (6 bases). Deletions cut 0 bases from V and 4 bases from J, with 6 bases between. CDR1 and CDR2 from the germline V gene are SQVTM and ANQGSEA. There are 12 residues in the CDR3. The CDR3 is CSVEEGATEAFF. The DNA of the CDR3 is TGCAGCGTTGAAGAGGGGGCCACTGAAGCTTTCTTT.

This rearrangement joins TRBV7-9 to TRBJ2-2; 12 nucleotides agree with TRBD2. Germline-derived CDR1 and CDR2 are SEHNR and FQNEAQ (reference sequence). V was pared by 4 bases and J by 4 bases, with 4 bases of the junction left unmatched. The CDR3 covers 16 residues. CDR3 DNA: TGTGCCAGCAGCTCAGCTAGCGGGAGGGTCACCGGGGAGCTGTTTTTT. Its translation: CASSSASGRVTGELFF.